This TCR beta chain was sequenced in a study of T-cell reconstitution after alpha-beta-depleted transplantation in children. This clonotype was detected ten times or more. Its cognate antigen is unknown. Notes on the study in general: Several hundred expanded graft clones reportedly were the source of alpha-beta T cells about two months after transplant. T-cell numbers and diversity one year post-transplant derived largely from freshly generated T cells.

This sample's TCRbeta library carried unique molecular identifier barcodes. TCRdb processed the PCR reads anew with MiXCR; each CDR3 protein has one entry. The data hold under 750,000 distinct CDR3 sequences, with 20% to 25% observed a single time. Here the sequenced sample was PBMCs, mostly from graft donor cells, taken 360 days after TCRalphabeta/CD19-depleted stem cell transplant. The source of this sequence is a boy less than two years old who had a stem cell transplant for acute myeloid leukemia, so the T cells may come from the graft donor.

CDR3 amino acids: CASSLRGDNEQFF. The CDR3 DNA reads TGTGCCAGCAGTCTGAGGGGGGACAATGAGCAGTTCTTC. J is TRBJ2-1 and V is TRBV7-2, with D perhaps being TRBD1 or TRBD2 (6 bases each). V dropped 6 bases and J dropped 5 bases, with 11 bases sitting between them. The germline CDR1 and CDR2 sequences are SGHTA and FQGNSA. The length of the CDR3 is 13 residues.